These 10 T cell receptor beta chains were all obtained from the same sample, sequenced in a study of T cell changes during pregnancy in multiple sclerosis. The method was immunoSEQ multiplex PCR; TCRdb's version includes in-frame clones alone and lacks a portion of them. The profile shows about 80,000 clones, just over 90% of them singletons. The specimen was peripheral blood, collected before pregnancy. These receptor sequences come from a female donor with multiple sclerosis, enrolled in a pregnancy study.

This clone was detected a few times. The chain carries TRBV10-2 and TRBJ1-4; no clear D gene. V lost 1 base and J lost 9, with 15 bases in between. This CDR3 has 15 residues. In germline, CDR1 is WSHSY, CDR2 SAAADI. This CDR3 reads CASSELQQVVQKLFF. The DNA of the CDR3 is TGCGCCAGCAGTGAGTTACAGCAAGTGGTTCAAAAACTGTTTTTT.

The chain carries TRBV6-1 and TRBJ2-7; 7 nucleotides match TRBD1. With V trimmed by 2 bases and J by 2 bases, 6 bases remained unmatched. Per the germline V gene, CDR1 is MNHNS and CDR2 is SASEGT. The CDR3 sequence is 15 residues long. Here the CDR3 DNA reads TGTGCCAGCAGTGAATCACCGGGACAGACCTACGAGCAGTACTTC. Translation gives CASSESPGQTYEQYF.

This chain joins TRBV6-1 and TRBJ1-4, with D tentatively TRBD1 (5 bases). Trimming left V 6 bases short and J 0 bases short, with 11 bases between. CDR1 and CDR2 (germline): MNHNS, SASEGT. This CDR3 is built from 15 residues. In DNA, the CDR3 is TGTGCCAGCAGCGCCGACAGTGCAACTAATGAAAAACTGTTTTTT. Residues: CASSADSATNEKLFF.

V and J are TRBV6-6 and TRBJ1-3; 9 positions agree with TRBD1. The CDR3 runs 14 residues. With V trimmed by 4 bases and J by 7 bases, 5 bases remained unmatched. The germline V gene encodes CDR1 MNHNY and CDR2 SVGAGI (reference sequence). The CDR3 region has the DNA TGTGCCAGCAGTTCGGGACAGGGCCACAACACCATATATTTT. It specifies CASSSGQGHNTIYF.

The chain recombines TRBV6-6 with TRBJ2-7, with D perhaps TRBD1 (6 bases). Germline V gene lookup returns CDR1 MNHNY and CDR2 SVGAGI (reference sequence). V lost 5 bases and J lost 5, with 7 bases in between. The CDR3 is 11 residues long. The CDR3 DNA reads TGTGCCAGCAGTCCAGGGGACGAGCAGTACTTC. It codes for CASSPGDEQYF.

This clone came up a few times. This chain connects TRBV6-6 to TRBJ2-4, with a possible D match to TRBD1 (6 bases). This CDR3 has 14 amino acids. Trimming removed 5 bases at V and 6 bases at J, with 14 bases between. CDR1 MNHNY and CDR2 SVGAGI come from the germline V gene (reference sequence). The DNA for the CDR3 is TGTGCCAGCAGTCCCGGCAGGGGTCTAAACATTCAGTACTTC. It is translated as CASSPGRGLNIQYF.

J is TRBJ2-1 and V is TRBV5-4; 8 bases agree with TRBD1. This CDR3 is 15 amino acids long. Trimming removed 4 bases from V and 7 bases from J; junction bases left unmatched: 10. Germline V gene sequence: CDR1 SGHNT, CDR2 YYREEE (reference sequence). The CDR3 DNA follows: TGTGCCAGCAGCCCGACCAGGGGGCCTTTGAATGAGCAGTTCTTC. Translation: CASSPTRGPLNEQFF. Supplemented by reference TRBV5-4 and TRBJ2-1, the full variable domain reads ETGVTQSPTHLIKTRGQQVTLRCSSQSGHNTVSWYQQALGQGPQFIFQYYREEENGRGNFPPRFSGLQFPNYSSELNVNALELDDSALYLCASSPTRGPLNEQFFGPGTRLTVL.

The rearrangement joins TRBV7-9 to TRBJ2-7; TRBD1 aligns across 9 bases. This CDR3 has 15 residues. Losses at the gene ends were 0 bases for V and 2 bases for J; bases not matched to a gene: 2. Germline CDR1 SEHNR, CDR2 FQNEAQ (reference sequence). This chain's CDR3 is CASSLAGQGTYEQYF. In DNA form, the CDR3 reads TGTGCCAGCAGCTTAGCGGGACAGGGAACCTACGAGCAGTACTTC. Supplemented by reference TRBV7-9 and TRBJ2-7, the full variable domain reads DTGVSQNPRHKITKRGQNVTFRCDPISEHNRLYWYRQTLGQGPEFLTYFQNEAQLEKSRLLSDRFSAERPKGSFSTLEIQRTEQGDSAMYLCASSLAGQGTYEQYFGPGTRLTVT.

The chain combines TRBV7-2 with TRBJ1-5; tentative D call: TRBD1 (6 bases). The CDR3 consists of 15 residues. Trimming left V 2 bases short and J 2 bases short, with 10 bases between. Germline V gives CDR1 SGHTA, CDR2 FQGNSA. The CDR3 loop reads CASSLYRAGNQPQHF. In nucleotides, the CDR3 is TGTGCCAGCAGCTTATACAGGGCGGGCAATCAGCCCCAGCATTTT.

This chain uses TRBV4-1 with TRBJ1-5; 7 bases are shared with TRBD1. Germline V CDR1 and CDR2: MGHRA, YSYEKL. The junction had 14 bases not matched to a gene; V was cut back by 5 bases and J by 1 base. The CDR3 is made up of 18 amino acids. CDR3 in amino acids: CASSNIQGRGLSNQPQHF. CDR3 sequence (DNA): TGCGCCAGCAGCAACATACAGGGTAGGGGGCTCAGCAATCAGCCCCAGCATTTT.